This T cell receptor (beta chain) was observed in a study of T cell changes during pregnancy in multiple sclerosis. Measured with immunoSEQ multiplex PCR; TCRdb has only the in-frame clones, and not every one. This repertoire shows over 65,000 clones, roughly nine tenths found once; its top ten account for roughly 2.5%. V shed 5 bases, J shed 2 bases, and the junction held 7 bases outside the gene matches. Germline V gene data show CDR1 as SSHAT and CDR2 as FNYEAQ (reference sequence). This CDR3 comprises 18 residues. This receptor was obtained from a female donor with multiple sclerosis, enrolled in a pregnancy study. J is TRBJ2-2 and V is TRBV7-7; the match to TRBD2 covers 14 bases. The source material was peripheral blood, sampled in the first trimester of pregnancy. The CDR3 is CASSTRTSGGTNTGELFF. DNA of the CDR3: TGTGCCAGCAGCACCCGGACTAGCGGGGGGACCAACACCGGGGAGCTGTTTTTT.